This T cell receptor (beta chain) was recovered during a study of OX40 agonist ivuxolimab in advanced cancers. Across the whole study: Participants averaged around 60 years of age (range roughly 23 to 85) and were around 85% male. Three patients, one with hepatocellular carcinoma and two with cutaneous melanoma, achieved partial responses.

Profiled with immunoSEQ multiplex PCR; TCRdb holds only in-frame clones, not every one. Of tens of thousands of clones listed, about 86% were seen once; the top ten hold around 7%. Trimming left V 0 bases short and J 5 bases short, with 8 bases between. The V gene's germline CDR1 is MNHEY and CDR2 SMNVEV (reference sequence). The CDR3 has 14 residues. The starting material was CD4+ or CD8+ T cells sorted from blood, obtained in a trial of the OX40 agonist ivuxolimab. V is TRBV27 and J is TRBJ2-1; D is possibly TRBD1 (5 bases). The receptor comes from an adult with an advanced solid tumor such as melanoma, head and neck, liver or kidney cancer. CDR3 sequence (DNA): TGTGCCAGCAGTTTATCGATAGGGGACAATGAGCAGTTCTTC. Amino acids: CASSLSIGDNEQFF.